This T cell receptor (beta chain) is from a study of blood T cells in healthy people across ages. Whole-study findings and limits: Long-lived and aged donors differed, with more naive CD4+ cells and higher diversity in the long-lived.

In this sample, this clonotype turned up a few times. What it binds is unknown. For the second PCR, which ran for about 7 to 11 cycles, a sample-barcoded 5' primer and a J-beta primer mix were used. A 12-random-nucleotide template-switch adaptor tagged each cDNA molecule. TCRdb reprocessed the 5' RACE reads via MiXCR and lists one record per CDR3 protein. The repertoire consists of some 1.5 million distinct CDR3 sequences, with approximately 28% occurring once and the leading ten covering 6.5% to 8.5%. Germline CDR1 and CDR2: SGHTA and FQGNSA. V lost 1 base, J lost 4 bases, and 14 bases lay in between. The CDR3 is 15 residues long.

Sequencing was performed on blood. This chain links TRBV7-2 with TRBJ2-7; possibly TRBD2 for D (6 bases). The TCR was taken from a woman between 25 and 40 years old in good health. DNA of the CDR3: TGTGCCAGCAGCTTAGTCCGACTAGAGGGTTACGAGCAGTACTTC. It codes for CASSLVRLEGYEQYF.